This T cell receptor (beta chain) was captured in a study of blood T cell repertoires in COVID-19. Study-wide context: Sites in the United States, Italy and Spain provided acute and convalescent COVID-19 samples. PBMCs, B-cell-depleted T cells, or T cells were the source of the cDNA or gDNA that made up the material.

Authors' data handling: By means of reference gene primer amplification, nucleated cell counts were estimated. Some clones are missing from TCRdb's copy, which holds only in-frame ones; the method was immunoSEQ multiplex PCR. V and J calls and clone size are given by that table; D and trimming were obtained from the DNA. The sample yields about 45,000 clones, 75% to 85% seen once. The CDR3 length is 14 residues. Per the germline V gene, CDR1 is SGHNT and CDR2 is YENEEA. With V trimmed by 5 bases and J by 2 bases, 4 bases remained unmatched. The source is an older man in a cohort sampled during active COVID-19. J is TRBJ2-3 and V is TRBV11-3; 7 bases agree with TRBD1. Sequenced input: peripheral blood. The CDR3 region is CASSPDRDTDTQYF. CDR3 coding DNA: TGTGCCAGCAGCCCAGACAGGGACACAGATACGCAGTATTTT. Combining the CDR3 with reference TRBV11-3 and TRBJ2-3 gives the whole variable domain EAGVVQSPRYKIIEKKQPVAFWCNPISGHNTLYWYLQNLGQGPELLIRYENEEAVDDSQLPKDRFSAERLKGVDSTLKIQPAELGDSAVYLCASSPDRDTDTQYFGPGTRLTVL.